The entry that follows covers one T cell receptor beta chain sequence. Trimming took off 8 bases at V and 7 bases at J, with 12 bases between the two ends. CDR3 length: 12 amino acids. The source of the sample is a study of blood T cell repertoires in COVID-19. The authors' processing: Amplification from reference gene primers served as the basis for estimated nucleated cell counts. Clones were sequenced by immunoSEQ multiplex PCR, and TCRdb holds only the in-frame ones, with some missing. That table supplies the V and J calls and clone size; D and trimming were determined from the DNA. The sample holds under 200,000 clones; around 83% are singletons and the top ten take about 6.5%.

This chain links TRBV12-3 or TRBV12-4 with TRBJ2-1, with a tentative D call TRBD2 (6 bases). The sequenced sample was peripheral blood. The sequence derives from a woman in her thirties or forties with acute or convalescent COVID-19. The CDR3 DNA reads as TGTGCCAGCCGAACGGAGGGAAATGAGCAGTTCTTC. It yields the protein CASRTEGNEQFF.